Listed below are T cell receptor beta chains from one sample, sequenced in a study of identical twins. TCRdb itself ran the 5' RACE reads through MiXCR, one entry per CDR3 protein. The sample shows roughly 720,000 distinct CDR3 sequences, around a sixth of them seen only once. The data were also submitted as part of a second study, on T cells expressing NK-cell markers.

Sequenced material: PBMCs. The origin of the receptors is a woman aged 18-35 years in good health. Both conserved end residues are part of each CDR3. A D gene is named only where the DNA matches it firmly. Some rows mark clone size as missing; the rest say once, few, many or name a class of expanded clone.

>TRBJ2-2|-|TRBV4-3|-
CASSQDTGTTSGELFF
TGCGCCAGCAGCCAAGATACGGGGACGACGAGCGGGGAGCTGTTTTTT
>TRBJ2-2|-|TRBV5-5|-
CASRVGGPPGELFF
TGTGCCAGCAGAGTCGGTGGCCCCCCCGGGGAGCTGTTTTTT
>TRBJ1-6|-|TRBV6-5|few
CASSYSKGSSYNSPLHF
TGTGCCAGCAGTTACTCGAAGGGGAGCTCCTATAATTCACCCCTCCACTTT
>TRBJ1-5|-|TRBV20-1|few
CSASWGSGQPQHF
TGCAGTGCTAGTTGGGGGTCCGGTCAGCCCCAGCATTTT
>TRBJ1-1|-|TRBV5-1|-
CASSLVPGNTEAFF
TGCGCCAGCAGCTTGGTACCAGGGAACACTGAAGCTTTCTTT
>TRBJ1-5|-|TRBV20-1|-
CSAAEPWQPQHF
TGCAGTGCTGCCGAGCCCTGGCAGCCCCAGCATTTT
>TRBJ2-3|-|TRBV5-1|many
CASSFGDSTDTQYF
TGCGCCAGCAGCTTTGGAGACAGCACAGATACGCAGTATTTT
>TRBJ1-3|-|TRBV6-5|many
CASSYSYSSGNTIYF
TGTGCCAGCAGTTACTCGTACTCTTCTGGAAACACCATATATTTT
>TRBJ1-3|-|TRBV12-3/TRBV12-4|-
CASSLNDGNTIYF
TGTGCCAGCAGTTTAAACGACGGAAACACCATATATTTT
>TRBJ2-5|TRBD2|TRBV3-1|-
CASSRLLAGSLGDQETQYF
TGTGCCAGCAGCCGACTTCTAGCGGGGAGCCTCGGAGACCAAGAGACCCAGTACTTC
>TRBJ2-1|-|TRBV12-3/TRBV12-4|-
CASGLRNEQFF
TGTGCCAGCGGCTTGAGGAATGAGCAGTTCTTC
>TRBJ2-7|TRBD2|TRBV5-1|few
CASSFSSGLASYEQYF
TGCGCCAGCAGCTTTTCTAGCGGGTTAGCATCCTACGAGCAGTACTTC
>TRBJ2-7|-|TRBV7-6|-
CASSKGPGETYEQYF
TGTGCCAGCAGCAAAGGTCCAGGGGAGACCTACGAGCAGTACTTC
>TRBJ2-6|-|TRBV7-6|-
CASSLRQTPTGANVLTF
TGTGCCAGCAGCTTACGACAGACACCGACTGGGGCCAACGTCCTGACTTTC
>TRBJ2-3|TRBD2|TRBV11-2|few
CASSLILLAGASDTQYF
TGTGCCAGCAGCTTAATCTTGTTAGCGGGAGCGTCAGATACGCAGTATTTT
>TRBJ2-3|-|TRBV20-1|-
CSVESGPSTDTQYF
TGCAGTGTAGAAAGCGGGCCCTCCACAGATACGCAGTATTTT
>TRBJ2-5|-|TRBV12-5|few
CASGLAELARETQYF
TGTGCTAGTGGTTTGGCGGAACTAGCCCGGGAGACCCAGTACTTC
>TRBJ1-1|-|TRBV7-9|few
CASRKAGADTEAFF
TGTGCCAGCAGAAAGGCCGGGGCCGACACTGAAGCTTTCTTT
>TRBJ2-3|-|TRBV12-3/TRBV12-4|many
CASSSLTDTQYF
TGTGCCAGCAGTTCACTCACAGATACGCAGTATTTT
>TRBJ1-1|-|TRBV5-1|many
CASNFIGQRNTEAFF
TGCGCCAGCAACTTCATCGGACAGCGGAACACTGAAGCTTTCTTT
>TRBJ2-4|TRBD1|TRBV6-2/TRBV6-3|few
CASSYKGTGENPSAKNIQYF
TGTGCCAGCAGTTACAAAGGGACAGGGGAAAACCCTTCGGCCAAAAACATTCAGTACTTC
>TRBJ1-2|-|TRBV29-1|-
CSVLTESPYGYTF
TGCAGCGTTTTGACCGAATCTCCCTATGGCTACACCTTC
>TRBJ1-1|TRBD1|TRBV9|-
CASSLSTGPGTEAFF
TGTGCCAGCAGCCTTTCGACAGGGCCGGGCACTGAAGCTTTCTTT
>TRBJ1-6|-|TRBV12-3/TRBV12-4|many
CASSRENSPLHF
TGTGCCAGCAGTCGTGAGAATTCACCCCTCCACTTT
>TRBJ1-1|-|TRBV12-3/TRBV12-4|many
CASSFQGWDTEAFF
TGTGCCAGCAGTTTCCAGGGTTGGGACACTGAAGCTTTCTTT
>TRBJ2-1|TRBD2|TRBV10-2|-
CASRSRRGSYNEQFF
TGCGCCAGCAGATCGAGGCGGGGGAGTTACAATGAGCAGTTCTTC
>TRBJ2-7|-|TRBV7-2|-
CASSLSEGSPPYEQYF
TGTGCCAGCAGCTTAAGCGAGGGATCACCGCCCTACGAGCAGTACTTC
>TRBJ1-1|-|TRBV20-1|few
CSALDPGVPNTEAFF
TGCAGTGCTCTGGACCCCGGGGTACCGAACACTGAAGCTTTCTTT
>TRBJ2-1|-|TRBV6-1|-
CASSVGPDLFQNEQFF
TGTGCCAGCAGTGTTGGCCCGGACTTGTTCCAGAATGAGCAGTTCTTC
>TRBJ2-1|TRBD2|TRBV5-1|few
CASSVSGSGYNEQFF
TGCGCCAGCAGCGTTAGCGGGAGTGGGTACAATGAGCAGTTCTTC
>TRBJ1-2|-|TRBV5-1|-
CASRDDTGSGYTF
TGCGCCAGCAGGGATGATACAGGGTCTGGCTACACCTTC
>TRBJ2-1|-|TRBV7-2|few
CASSTQAGSYNEQFF
TGTGCCAGCAGCACTCAAGCCGGGTCCTACAATGAGCAGTTCTTC
>TRBJ2-7|-|TRBV10-3|few
CAISGTHGSYEQYF
TGTGCCATCAGTGGGACCCATGGCTCCTACGAGCAGTACTTC
>TRBJ2-2|TRBD2|TRBV6-2/TRBV6-3|-
CASSSGTHGLAGTTGELFF
TGTGCCAGCAGTTCCGGAACCCATGGACTAGCGGGAACCACCGGGGAGCTGTTTTTT
>TRBJ1-2|-|TRBV6-5|many
CASSNSATTNYGYTF
TGTGCCAGCAGTAACTCCGCAACTACTAACTATGGCTACACCTTC
>TRBJ2-7|-|TRBV3-1|few
CASSRAARPYEQYF
TGTGCCAGCAGCCGAGCGGCTAGACCCTACGAGCAGTACTTC
>TRBJ1-4|TRBD1|TRBV20-1|few
CSASTGEGEKLFF
TGCAGTGCTAGCACAGGGGAAGGGGAAAAACTGTTTTTT
>TRBJ1-2|-|TRBV12-3/TRBV12-4|many
CASSLGWRYTF
TGTGCCAGCAGTTTAGGTTGGCGCTACACCTTC
>TRBJ1-5|-|TRBV20-1|many
CSVDPGGGSNQPQHF
TGCAGTGTTGACCCGGGTGGTGGCAGCAATCAGCCCCAGCATTTT
>TRBJ2-6|-|TRBV12-5|few
CASGEPVGANVLTF
TGTGCTAGTGGGGAGCCAGTTGGGGCCAACGTCCTGACTTTC
>TRBJ1-4|-|TRBV12-3/TRBV12-4|few
CASSFGRVNEKLFF
TGTGCCAGCAGTTTTGGTAGGGTTAATGAAAAACTGTTTTTT